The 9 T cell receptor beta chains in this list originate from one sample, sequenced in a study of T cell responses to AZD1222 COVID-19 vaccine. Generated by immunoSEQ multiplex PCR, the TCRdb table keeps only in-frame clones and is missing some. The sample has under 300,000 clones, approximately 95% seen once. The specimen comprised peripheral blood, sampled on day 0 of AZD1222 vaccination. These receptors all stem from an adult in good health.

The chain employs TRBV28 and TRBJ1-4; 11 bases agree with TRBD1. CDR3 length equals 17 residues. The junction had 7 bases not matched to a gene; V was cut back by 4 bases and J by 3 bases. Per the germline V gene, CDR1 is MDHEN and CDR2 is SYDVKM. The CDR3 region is CASSYGTGGMANEKLFF. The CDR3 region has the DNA TGTGCCAGCAGTTACGGGACAGGGGGAATGGCTAATGAAAAACTGTTTTTT.

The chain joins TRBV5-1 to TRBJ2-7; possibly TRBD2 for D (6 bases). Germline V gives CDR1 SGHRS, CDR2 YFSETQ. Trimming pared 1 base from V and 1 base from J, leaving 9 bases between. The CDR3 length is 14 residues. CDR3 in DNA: TGCGCCAGCAGCTTGAGGGGAGGTTCCTACGAGCAGTACTTC. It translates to CASSLRGGSYEQYF. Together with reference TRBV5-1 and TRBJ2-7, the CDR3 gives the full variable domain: KAGVTQTPRYLIKTRGQQVTLSCSPISGHRSVSWYQQTPGQGLQFLFEYFSETQRNKGNFPGRFSGRQFSNSRSEMNVSTLELGDSALYLCASSLRGGSYEQYFGPGTRLTVT.

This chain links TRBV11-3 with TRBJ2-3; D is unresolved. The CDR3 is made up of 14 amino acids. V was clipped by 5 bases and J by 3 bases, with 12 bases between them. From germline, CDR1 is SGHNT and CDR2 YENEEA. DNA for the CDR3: TGTGCCAGCAGCCCAAACGCCGGTACAGATACGCAGTATTTT. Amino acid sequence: CASSPNAGTDTQYF.

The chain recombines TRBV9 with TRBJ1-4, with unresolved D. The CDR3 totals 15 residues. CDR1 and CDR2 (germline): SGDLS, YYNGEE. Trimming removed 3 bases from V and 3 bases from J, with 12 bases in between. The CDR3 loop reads CASSATVVANEKLFF. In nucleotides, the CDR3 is TGTGCCAGCAGCGCAACAGTGGTGGCTAATGAAAAACTGTTTTTT.

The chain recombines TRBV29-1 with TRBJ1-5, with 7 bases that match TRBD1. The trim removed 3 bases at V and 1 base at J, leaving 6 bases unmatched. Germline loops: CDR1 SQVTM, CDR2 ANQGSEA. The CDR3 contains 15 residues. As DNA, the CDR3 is TGCAGCGTTGAGGACAGGCCAGGGAGCAATCAGCCCCAGCATTTT. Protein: CSVEDRPGSNQPQHF.

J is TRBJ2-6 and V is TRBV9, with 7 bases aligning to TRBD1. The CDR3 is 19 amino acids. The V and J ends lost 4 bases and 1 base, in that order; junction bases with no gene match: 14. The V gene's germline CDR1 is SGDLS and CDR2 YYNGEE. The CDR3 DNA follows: TGTGCCAGCAGCTCAGTATTTTCAGGGGGTTTTTCTGGGGCCAACGTCCTGACTTTC. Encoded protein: CASSSVFSGGFSGANVLTF.

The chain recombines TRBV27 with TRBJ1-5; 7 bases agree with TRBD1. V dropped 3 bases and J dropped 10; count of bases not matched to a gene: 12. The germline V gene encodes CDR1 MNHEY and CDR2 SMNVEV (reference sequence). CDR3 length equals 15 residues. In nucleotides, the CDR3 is TGTGCCAGCAGTTTGGGACAGCCAACAATCAGTCCCCAGCATTTT. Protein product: CASSLGQPTISPQHF.

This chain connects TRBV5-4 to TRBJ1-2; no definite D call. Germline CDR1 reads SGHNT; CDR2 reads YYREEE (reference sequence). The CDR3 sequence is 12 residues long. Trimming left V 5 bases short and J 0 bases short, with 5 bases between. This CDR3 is CASSTTNYGYTF. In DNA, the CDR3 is TGTGCCAGCAGTACTACTAACTATGGCTACACCTTC.

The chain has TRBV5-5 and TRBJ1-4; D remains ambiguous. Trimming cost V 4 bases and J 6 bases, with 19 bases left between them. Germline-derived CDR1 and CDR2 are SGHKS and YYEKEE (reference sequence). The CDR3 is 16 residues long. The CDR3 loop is CASSADGLPSYEKLFF. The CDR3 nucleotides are TGTGCCAGCAGCGCGGACGGTCTCCCTTCCTATGAAAAACTGTTTTTT.